The 20 T cell receptor beta chains listed next were all sequenced from one sample in a study of shared clonotypes between healthy human individuals. Repertoires were generated with immunoSEQ multiplex PCR, while TCRdb's copy carries only in-frame clones and drops some. Of 110,000 or so clones detected, roughly 70% appear once; the ten largest clones hold roughly a quarter. Sequencing input: memory CD8+ T cells sorted from blood. The subset is: CD45RO+ cells pooled with CCR7-negative TemRA cells. All receptors derive from a woman between 25 and 40 years old in good health.

This clone has more than one count but fewer than ten. The chain joins TRBV5-4 to TRBJ2-7, with D hard to call. The V and J ends lost 0 bases and 1 base respectively, with 11 bases between them. This CDR3 region has 15 residues. The V gene's germline CDR1 is SGHNT and CDR2 YYREEE (reference sequence). The CDR3 loop is CASSLDNLGSYEQYF. As DNA, the CDR3 is TGTGCCAGCAGCTTGGACAATTTAGGGTCCTACGAGCAGTACTTC.

The chain has TRBV20-1 and TRBJ1-2; D gene ambiguous. V was pared by 7 bases and J by 4 bases, with 10 bases between. The CDR3 is made up of 11 amino acids. CDR1 and CDR2 from the germline V gene are DFQATT and SNEGSKA (reference sequence). The CDR3 DNA reads as TGCAGTGAGGAGGACGCCTATGGCTACACCTTC. Its translation: CSEEDAYGYTF.

Regarding this clone: Other DNA sequences within the sample encode an identical CDR3. The J gene is TRBJ2-7, the V gene TRBV28; tentatively, D is TRBD2 (6 bases). CDR1 and CDR2 from the germline V gene are MDHEN and SYDVKM. The germline V and J ends were trimmed by 6 bases and 3 bases, with 12 bases remaining between them. This CDR3 spans 13 amino acids. The CDR3 DNA reads TGTGCCAGCAGCCCCGCGCGGGGCTACGAGCAGTACTTC. This encodes CASSPARGYEQYF.

This clone has a handful of counts. Mismatch with germline at one junction end may stem from a read error. This chain connects TRBV25-1 to TRBJ2-2; TRBD2 might be the D (5 bases). This CDR3 is built from 11 residues. CDR1 and CDR2 from the germline V gene are MGHDK and SYGVNS. The CDR3 protein is CATGEHRGAVF. The DNA of the CDR3 is TGTGCCACAGGTGAACACCGGGGAGCTGTTTTT. Together with reference TRBV25-1 and TRBJ2-2, the CDR3 gives the full variable domain: EADIYQTPRYLVIGTGKKITLECSQTMGHDKMYWYQQDPGMELHLIHYSYGVNSTEKGDLSSESTVSRIRTEHFPLTLESARPSHTSQYLCATGEHRGAVFGEGSRLTVL.

The rearrangement uses TRBV2 and TRBJ1-1; D possibly corresponds to TRBD1 (5 bases). Germline V gene sequence: CDR1 SNHLY, CDR2 FYNNEI. Trimming took 5 bases from V and 3 from J, leaving 13 bases between them. The CDR3 totals 14 residues. The CDR3, as DNA: TGTGCCAGCAGTCCTGGGGGTAGGCACACTGAAGCTTTCTTT. Amino acids: CASSPGGRHTEAFF.

V usage is TRBV7-9 and J usage is TRBJ2-7, with 10 bases aligning to TRBD1. The CDR3 is 16 residues long. J lost 5 bases, V lost 5 bases, and 12 bases had no gene match. The germline gives CDR1 SEHNR, CDR2 FQNEAQ (reference sequence). Here the CDR3 DNA reads TGTGCCAGCAGCCAAATACCGGGACAGGGGTCCCACGAGCAGTACTTC. Its translation: CASSQIPGQGSHEQYF.

The chain has TRBV11-1 and TRBJ1-2; D remains unclear. Between the trimmed V and J ends, which lost 2 bases and 5 bases, there was a span of 15 bases. The CDR3 is made up of 15 amino acids. Germline lookup yields CDR1 SGHAT and CDR2 FQDESV (reference sequence). CDR3 sequence: CASSLFFRDGYGYTF. CDR3 bases: TGTGCCAGCAGCTTATTTTTCCGGGATGGGTATGGCTACACCTTC.

V usage is TRBV6-5 and J usage is TRBJ2-7; no firm D call. CDR1 is MNHEY and CDR2 is SVGAGI in the germline V gene. The CDR3 loop spans 16 amino acids. Trimming removed 0 bases at V and 3 bases at J, with 15 bases between. The CDR3 DNA follows: TGTGCCAGCAGTTACTCGTATTATGCAGCAGTCTACGAGCAGTACTTC. Its translation is CASSYSYYAAVYEQYF.

The sample holds a few counts of this clone. The rearrangement links TRBV5-1 to TRBJ2-1, with D unclear. Germline lookup yields CDR1 SGHRS and CDR2 YFSETQ. This CDR3 is 12 amino acids long. V lost 5 bases and J 7 bases, leaving 10 bases between the germline ends. For the CDR3, the DNA is TGCGCCAGCAGTAAACGAGAGAATGAGCAGTTCTTC. As protein: CASSKRENEQFF.

This clone showed up just once. The CDR3 region is CASQRGYYQETQYF. In DNA, the CDR3 is TGCGCCAGTCAAAGGGGGTATTACCAAGAGACCCAGTACTTC. The genes are TRBV5-1 and TRBJ2-5; possibly TRBD1 for D (6 bases). Trimming cost V 8 bases and J 0 bases, with 14 bases left between them. Germline lookup yields CDR1 SGHRS and CDR2 YFSETQ. This CDR3 is built from 14 residues.

The chain employs TRBV14 and TRBJ1-1; 7 bases match TRBD1. CDR1 is SGHDN, CDR2 FVKESK, per germline. J was trimmed by 4 bases and V by 4 bases; bases with no gene match: 18. The CDR3 spans 18 residues. The CDR3 is CASSPQMIYRGRVTEAFF. CDR3 nucleotide sequence: TGTGCCAGCAGCCCCCAGATGATTTACAGGGGTAGGGTCACTGAAGCTTTCTTT.

This clone showed up just once. The J gene is TRBJ2-7, the V gene TRBV28; unclear D gene. This CDR3 has 15 residues. CDR1 MDHEN and CDR2 SYDVKM come from the germline V gene. Trimming stripped 1 base from V and 0 bases from J, with 10 bases between. The CDR3 here is CASSLLEASSYEQYF. CDR3 bases: TGTGCCAGCAGTTTATTAGAAGCGAGCTCCTACGAGCAGTACTTC.

The chain employs TRBV28 and TRBJ2-7; 10 nucleotides align to TRBD2. With V trimmed by 6 bases and J by 3 bases, 14 bases remained unmatched. CDR1 and CDR2 from the germline V gene are MDHEN and SYDVKM. CDR3 length: 17 amino acids. The CDR3: CASSPGSGTSVSYEQYF. CDR3 sequence (DNA): TGTGCCAGCAGCCCGGGATCGGGGACTAGCGTAAGCTACGAGCAGTACTTC.

The chain carries TRBV5-6 and TRBJ2-3, with D hard to call. The ends were cut back, 0 bases at V and 4 bases at J, with 12 bases in the middle. CDR1 and CDR2 (germline): SGHDT, YYEEEE. This CDR3 has 15 amino acids. The CDR3 protein is CASSLVGFGADTQYF. The CDR3 region has the DNA TGTGCCAGCAGCTTGGTCGGGTTTGGGGCAGATACGCAGTATTTT.

The CDR3 coding sequence is TGCGCCAGCAGCGGACAGGTGAACACTGAAGCTTTCTTT. Translating gives CASSGQVNTEAFF. The rearrangement links TRBV5-1 to TRBJ1-1, with TRBD1 matching over 7 bases. Trimming took 4 bases from V and 0 from J; bases not matched to a gene: 0. CDR1 is SGHRS, CDR2 YFSETQ, per germline. The CDR3 runs 13 residues.

Concerning this clone: This could be a read error, since a much larger clone is one nucleotide away. The chain uses TRBV7-9 and TRBJ1-2, with D tentatively TRBD1 (5 bases). The germline V gene has CDR1 SEHNR and CDR2 FQNEAQ (reference sequence). The CDR3 length is 13 residues. Here the CDR3 DNA reads TGTGCCAGCAGCTCCGACAGACGCTATGGCCACACCTTC. Translation: CASSSDRRYGHTF.

This rearrangement joins TRBV27 to TRBJ2-7; D gene uncertain. The ends were cut back, 8 bases at V and 4 bases at J, with 12 bases in the middle. Germline V gives CDR1 MNHEY, CDR2 SMNVEV (reference sequence). The CDR3 length is 12 residues. CDR3 nucleotide sequence: TGTGCCAGCTTCGGACGGAAGTACGAGCAGTACTTC. Translating gives CASFGRKYEQYF.

The rearrangement links TRBV27 to TRBJ2-1; D might be TRBD2 (5 bases). Trimming shortened V by 4 bases and J by 10 bases, and 20 bases separated the two germline ends. The CDR3 has 15 residues. Germline lookup yields CDR1 MNHEY and CDR2 SMNVEV (reference sequence). CDR3 bases: TGTGCCAGCAGTTCCTCGTGGGAGCGATTGGGAGAGCAGTTCTTC. This gives the protein CASSSSWERLGEQFF.

The CDR3 loop reads CASRRQGAHDEQYF. Here the CDR3 DNA reads TGTGCCAGCAGGCGACAGGGGGCGCACGACGAGCAGTACTTC. The chain is built from TRBV28 and TRBJ2-7; 10 bases are shared with TRBD1. Germline V lookup: CDR1 MDHEN, CDR2 SYDVKM. This CDR3 contains 14 residues. Germline trimming cut 6 bases from V and 5 bases from J; bases unmatched to any gene: 7.

This clone came up once. This chain joins TRBV7-6 and TRBJ2-3, with D maybe TRBD2 (5 bases). Germline CDR1 SGHVS, CDR2 FNYEAQ. V was pared by 1 base and J by 5 bases, with 10 bases between. This CDR3 spans 14 amino acids. The CDR3 DNA reads TGTGCCAGCAGCTTAGAAACTAGTGGAGATACGCAGTATTTT. It encodes CASSLETSGDTQYF.